The text below deals with one T cell receptor (beta chain). Only in-frame clones appear in the TCRdb table, and some are missing; sequencing was by immunoSEQ multiplex PCR. Altogether about 85,000 clones are present, roughly 94% being singletons, with the ten largest covering more than 0.35%. The data derive from a study of technical replicates of blood from a handful of donors. The CDR3 sequence is 16 residues long. CDR1 SGHRS and CDR2 YFSETQ come from the germline V gene. The ends were cut back, 4 bases at V and 6 bases at J, with 20 bases in the middle. V and J are TRBV5-1 and TRBJ2-1; tentatively, D is TRBD2 (7 bases). Sequencing was done on a sample of T cells isolated from PBMCs. This TCR was sampled from a human donor in good health. CDR3 region: CASSDNRAGDFNEQFF. CDR3 DNA: TGCGCCAGCAGCGACAACAGGGCGGGGGATTTCAATGAGCAGTTCTTC.